Below are 24 T cell receptor beta chains sequenced from a single sample in a study of neurological immune-mediated disorders. MiXCR was run by TCRdb on the 5' RACE reads, yielding one entry per CDR3 protein. The sample shows approximately 50,000 distinct CDR3 sequences, around 10% of them seen only once. Sequencing used PBMCs. These receptors originate from a man in his 70s with HTLV-1-associated myelopathy (HAM/TSP).

This clonotype is labeled as medium-sized (0.01 to 0.1%). This chain links TRBV29-1 with TRBJ2-1; 8 nucleotides match TRBD1. The V gene end was trimmed by 1 base and the J gene end by 0 bases; junction bases not matched to a gene: 5. Germline assignment: CDR1 SQVTM and CDR2 ANQGSEA. The CDR3 length is 16 residues. The CDR3 bases are TGCAGCGTTGAAGCCTTTACAGGGGGCTCCTACAATGAGCAGTTCTTC. Amino acids: CSVEAFTGGSYNEQFF.

This chain links TRBV5-1 with TRBJ1-2, with D unresolved. Trimming took 4 bases from V and 0 from J, leaving 7 bases between them. This CDR3 is built from 13 residues. Germline V gene data show CDR1 as SGHRS and CDR2 as YFSETQ. The CDR3 region is CASSRTANYGYTF. The CDR3 bases are TGCGCCAGCAGCAGGACGGCTAACTATGGCTACACCTTC.

This clonotype occurred many times. This sequence joins TRBV7-2 and TRBJ2-5; D not resolved. The CDR3 is 11 residues long. Germline CDR1 reads SGHTA; CDR2 reads FQGNSA. Trimming removed 4 bases from V and 5 bases from J, with 5 bases in between. The CDR3 coding sequence is TGTGCCAGCAGCTCTGGGGAGACCCAGTACTTC. Translation gives CASSSGETQYF.

This clonotype was seen repeatedly, ten times or more. V usage is TRBV25-1 and J usage is TRBJ1-1; D call uncertain. Germline V gene sequence: CDR1 MGHDK, CDR2 SYGVNS. The V and J ends lost 9 bases and 0 bases respectively, with 11 bases between them. The CDR3 extends over 13 amino acids. The CDR3 sequence: CASSDTMNTEAFF. DNA for the CDR3: TGTGCCAGTTCAGACACTATGAACACTGAAGCTTTCTTT. The whole variable domain, filled in from reference TRBV25-1 and TRBJ1-1, reads EADIYQTPRYLVIGTGKKITLECSQTMGHDKMYWYQQDPGMELHLIHYSYGVNSTEKGDLSSESTVSRIRTEHFPLTLESARPSHTSQYLCASSDTMNTEAFFGQGTRLTVV.

This clonotype was recorded at least ten times. V and J are TRBV11-2 and TRBJ1-3; the match to TRBD1 covers 7 bases. The V gene's germline CDR1 is SGHAT and CDR2 FQNNGV. J lost 3 bases, V lost 1 base, and 6 bases had no gene match. The CDR3 consists of 16 residues. The CDR3 region has the DNA TGTGCCAGCAGCTTAGTGAGGGGGCGCATTGGAAACACCATATATTTT. This sequence encodes CASSLVRGRIGNTIYF.

The V call is TRBV19, the J call TRBJ1-5, with 9 bases that match TRBD1. The length of the CDR3 is 15 residues. In germline, CDR1 is LNHDA, CDR2 SQIVND (reference sequence). Trimming at V came to 4 bases and at J to 5 bases, leaving 6 bases not matched to a gene. The CDR3 spells CASSRGGQGDQPQHF. CDR3 bases: TGTGCCAGTAGTAGGGGGGGACAGGGCGATCAGCCCCAGCATTTT.

This clonotype was observed many times. The chain is built from TRBV18 and TRBJ1-1; D uncertain. The ends were cut back, 4 bases at V and 4 bases at J, with 7 bases in the middle. The CDR3 consists of 12 residues. Germline values: CDR1 KGHSH, CDR2 LQKENI. CDR3 coding DNA: TGTGCCAGCTCACTACGCGGCACTGAAGCTTTCTTT. Translation: CASSLRGTEAFF.

The rearrangement joins TRBV20-1 to TRBJ2-1, with TRBD2 matching over 10 bases. V gave up 3 bases and J gave up 1 base; unmatched junction bases: 6. CDR3 length equals 16 residues. From germline, CDR1 is DFQATT and CDR2 SNEGSKA (reference sequence). The chain's CDR3 is CSARRLAGESYNEQFF. In DNA form, the CDR3 reads TGCAGTGCTAGGCGTCTAGCGGGGGAATCCTACAATGAGCAGTTCTTC.

This clonotype has a count of ten or more. The chain uses TRBV12-3 or TRBV12-4 and TRBJ1-3; D gene ambiguous. The CDR3 is made up of 12 amino acids. Deletions cut 7 bases from V and 5 bases from J, with 9 bases between. Here the CDR3 DNA reads TGTGCCAGCACCAGCGACAGAAACACCATATATTTT. Protein product: CASTSDRNTIYF.

This clonotype was counted many times. The chain is built from TRBV13 and TRBJ2-3, with D perhaps being TRBD1 or TRBD2 (5 bases each). CDR3 length: 12 amino acids. Germline CDR1 reads PRHDT; CDR2 reads FYEKMQ (reference sequence). Between the trimmed V and J ends, which lost 5 bases and 8 bases, there was a span of 11 bases. The DNA for the CDR3 is TGTGCCAGCAGCCTCGGGGCGTTTACGCAGTATTTT. Its protein product is CASSLGAFTQYF.

This clonotype was observed at least ten times. The genes are TRBV15 and TRBJ2-2, with no clear D. The CDR3 totals 14 residues. V gave up 1 base and J gave up 7 bases, with 10 bases separating them. The germline CDR1 and CDR2 sequences are LNHNV and YYDKDF (reference sequence). The DNA of the CDR3 is TGTGCCACCAGCAGAGCTGGGCTCGGCGGGGAGCTGTTTTTT. Translating gives CATSRAGLGGELFF.

This clonotype was seen at least ten times. The chain carries TRBV5-1 and TRBJ1-5; possibly TRBD1 for D (5 bases). V lost 4 bases to trimming and J lost 7 bases, with 21 bases between them. The CDR3 length is 16 residues. The germline gives CDR1 SGHRS, CDR2 YFSETQ. For the CDR3, the DNA is TGCGCCAGCAGCCCCAACCCTGTCGGGGGGGAACAGCCCCAGCATTTT. This sequence encodes CASSPNPVGGEQPQHF. Filled out from reference TRBV5-1 and TRBJ1-5, the complete variable domain reads KAGVTQTPRYLIKTRGQQVTLSCSPISGHRSVSWYQQTPGQGLQFLFEYFSETQRNKGNFPGRFSGRQFSNSRSEMNVSTLELGDSALYLCASSPNPVGGEQPQHFGDGTRLSIL.

This clonotype was observed many times. V and J are TRBV5-1 and TRBJ2-3, with D unresolved. The V end lost 2 bases, the J end lost 0 bases, and 10 bases lay between the germline ends. The CDR3 sequence is 15 residues long. Germline loops: CDR1 SGHRS, CDR2 YFSETQ. The CDR3 region has the DNA TGCGCCAGCAGCTTAGGAGCGATGAGCACAGATACGCAGTATTTT. Translated, it gives CASSLGAMSTDTQYF.

This clonotype was recorded at least ten times. V gene TRBV11-1 combines with J gene TRBJ2-3; no reliable D call. The CDR3 loop spans 12 amino acids. V dropped 5 bases and J dropped 7 bases, with 10 bases sitting between them. In germline, CDR1 is SGHAT, CDR2 FQDESV (reference sequence). Here the CDR3 reads CASSLPRNTQYF. The CDR3 DNA is TGTGCCAGCAGCCTACCTAGGAATACGCAGTATTTT. The full variable domain, rest sourced from reference TRBV11-1 and TRBJ2-3, is EAEVAQSPRYKITEKSQAVAFWCDPISGHATLYWYRQILGQGPELLVQFQDESVVDDSQLPKDRFSAERLKGVDSTLKIQPAELGDSAMYLCASSLPRNTQYFGPGTRLTVL.

For the CDR3, the DNA is TGTGCCAGCAGCCCTATGGGGGACAGATTCCACGAGCAGTACTTC. Its protein product is CASSPMGDRFHEQYF. The chain has TRBV6-5 and TRBJ2-7, with 7 nucleotides matching TRBD1. The germline gives CDR1 MNHEY, CDR2 SVGAGI. The CDR3 totals 15 residues. Germline trimming cut 6 bases from V and 5 bases from J; bases unmatched to any gene: 13.

The table lists this clonotype with many counts. This sequence joins TRBV6-2 or TRBV6-3 and TRBJ2-2; 8 nucleotides line up with TRBD2. The J segment lost 1 base and the V segment lost 8 bases, leaving 3 bases of the junction unmatched. The CDR3 is 14 amino acids. The germline gives CDR1 MNHEY, CDR2 SVGEGT. CDR3 bases: TGTGCCAGCTTTCGGGGGGGGAACACCGGGGAGCTGTTTTTT. This codes for CASFRGGNTGELFF.

In its sample, this clonotype was seen many times. The genes are TRBV29-1 and TRBJ2-2; 10 nucleotides align to TRBD1. The CDR3 contains 15 residues. The V segment lost 4 bases and the J segment 6 bases; nucleotides outside the gene matches: 8. Germline lookup yields CDR1 SQVTM and CDR2 ANQGSEA. Written as DNA, the CDR3 is TGCAGCGTTGGAGGGGGGACAGGGGCGTCCGGGGAGCTGTTTTTT. Its protein is CSVGGGTGASGELFF.

V usage is TRBV18 and J usage is TRBJ2-3, with 8 bases matching TRBD2. In germline, CDR1 is KGHSH, CDR2 LQKENI. V lost 4 bases, J lost 0 bases, and 9 bases stayed unmatched. The CDR3 has 17 amino acids. Written as DNA, the CDR3 is TGTGCCAGCTCACTAGGAACTAGCGGCATGAGCACAGATACGCAGTATTTT. Translated: CASSLGTSGMSTDTQYF.

This clonotype has ten or more counts. V usage is TRBV29-1 and J usage is TRBJ2-5; D may be TRBD1 (6 bases). Trimming took off 3 bases at V and 7 bases at J, with 12 bases between the two ends. This CDR3 is built from 12 residues. CDR1 SQVTM and CDR2 ANQGSEA come from the germline V gene. The CDR3 loop is CSVEAGDATQYF. CDR3 coding DNA: TGCAGCGTTGAGGCAGGGGATGCGACCCAGTACTTC.

This chain uses TRBV20-1 with TRBJ2-1; D might be TRBD1 (6 bases). Germline V gene data show CDR1 as DFQATT and CDR2 as SNEGSKA (reference sequence). This CDR3 has 14 residues. The V gene lost 6 bases and the J gene lost 1 base, with 13 bases spanning the gap. CDR3 protein: CSADSESSYNEQFF. Written as DNA, the CDR3 is TGCAGTGCGGACAGTGAGTCGTCCTACAATGAGCAGTTCTTC.

There are many counts of this clonotype. The rearrangement uses TRBV5-5 and TRBJ1-3, with 7 bases that match TRBD1. From germline, CDR1 is SGHKS and CDR2 YYEKEE (reference sequence). The CDR3 loop spans 14 amino acids. J gave up 2 bases and V 2 bases, and 1 base lay outside the gene matches. The CDR3 sequence: CASSFQGAGNTIYF. CDR3 DNA: TGTGCCAGCAGCTTCCAGGGGGCTGGAAACACCATATATTTT.

This clonotype was seen repeatedly, ten times or more. The DNA for the CDR3 is TGCGCCAGCAGCCAAGATGTAGCGGGAGTGTACGAGCAGTACTTC. The encoded protein is CASSQDVAGVYEQYF. This chain connects TRBV4-3 to TRBJ2-7; 9 nucleotides line up with TRBD2. This CDR3 contains 15 residues. The V and J ends lost 0 bases and 4 bases, in that order; junction bases with no gene match: 4. Germline values: CDR1 LGHNA, CDR2 YSLEER.

In this sample, this clonotype turned up many times. The chain recombines TRBV20-1 with TRBJ2-1; possible D gene TRBD2, 6 bases. CDR3 length: 13 residues. V was shortened by 3 bases and J by 8 bases, with 14 bases between the two germline ends. Germline values: CDR1 DFQATT, CDR2 SNEGSKA (reference sequence). CDR3 coding DNA: TGCAGTGCTAGCTGGGGACTCTCGGATGAGCAGTTCTTC. This codes for CSASWGLSDEQFF.

Remarks on this clonotype: The junction and the germline gene differ at one end; a read error may be behind it. This chain connects TRBV4-2 to TRBJ2-1, with D tentatively TRBD2 (5 bases). Germline loops: CDR1 LGHNA, CDR2 YNFKEQ. CDR3 length: 16 residues. The CDR3 loop reads CASSQDNRDGYNEQFF. The CDR3 bases are TGTGCCAGCAGTCAAGATAACCGGGATGGCTACAATGAGCAGTTCTTC.